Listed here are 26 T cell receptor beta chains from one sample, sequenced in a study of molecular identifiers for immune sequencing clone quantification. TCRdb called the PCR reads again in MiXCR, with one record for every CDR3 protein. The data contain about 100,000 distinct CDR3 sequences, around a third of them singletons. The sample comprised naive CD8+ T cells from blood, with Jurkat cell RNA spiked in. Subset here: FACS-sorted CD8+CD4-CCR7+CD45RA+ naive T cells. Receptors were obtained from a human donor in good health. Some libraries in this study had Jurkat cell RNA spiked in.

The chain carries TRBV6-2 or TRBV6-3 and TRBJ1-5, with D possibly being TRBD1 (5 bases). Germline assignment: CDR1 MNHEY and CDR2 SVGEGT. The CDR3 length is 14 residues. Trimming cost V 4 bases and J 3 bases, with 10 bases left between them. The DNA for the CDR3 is TGTGCCAGCAGTTGGGGACGGATCAATCAGCCCCAGCATTTT. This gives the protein CASSWGRINQPQHF.

The CDR3 nucleotides read TGCGCCAGCAGTGAGGAATCACAGGGCCCACCCAATGAGCAGTACTTC. Translating it yields CASSEESQGPPNEQYF. The gene calls are TRBV10-1 and TRBJ2-1; a weak D match, TRBD1 (6 bases). The DNA end is more similar to TRBJ2-7, so the J call may be wrong. The CDR3 runs 16 residues. CDR1 and CDR2 (germline): WNHNN, SYGVQD (reference sequence).

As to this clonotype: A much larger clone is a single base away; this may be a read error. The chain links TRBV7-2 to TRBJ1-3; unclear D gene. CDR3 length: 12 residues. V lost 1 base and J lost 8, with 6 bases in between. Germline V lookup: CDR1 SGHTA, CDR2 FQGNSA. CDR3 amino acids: CASSLDVDTIYF. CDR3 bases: TGTGCCAGCAGCTTAGATGTAGACACCATATATTTT.

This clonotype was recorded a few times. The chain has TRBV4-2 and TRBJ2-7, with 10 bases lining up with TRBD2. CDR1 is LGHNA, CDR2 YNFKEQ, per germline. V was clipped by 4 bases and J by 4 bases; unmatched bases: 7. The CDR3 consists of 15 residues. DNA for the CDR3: TGTGCCAGCAGCCGGGGACTAGCGACATCATACGAGCAGTACTTC. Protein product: CASSRGLATSYEQYF.

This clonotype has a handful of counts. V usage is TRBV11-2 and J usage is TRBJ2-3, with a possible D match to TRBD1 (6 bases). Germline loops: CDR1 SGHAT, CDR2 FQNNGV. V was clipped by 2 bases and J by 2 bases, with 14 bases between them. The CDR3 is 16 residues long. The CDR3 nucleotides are TGTGCCAGCAGCTTATCCGCCGGGACAAACACAGATACGCAGTATTTT. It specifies CASSLSAGTNTDTQYF.

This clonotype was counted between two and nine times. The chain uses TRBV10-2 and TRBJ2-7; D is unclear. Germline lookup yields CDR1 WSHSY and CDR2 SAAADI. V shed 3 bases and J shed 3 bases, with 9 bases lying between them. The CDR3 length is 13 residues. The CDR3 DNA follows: TGCGCCAGCAGTGACAGTTGGGGCTACGAGCAGTACTTC. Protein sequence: CASSDSWGYEQYF.

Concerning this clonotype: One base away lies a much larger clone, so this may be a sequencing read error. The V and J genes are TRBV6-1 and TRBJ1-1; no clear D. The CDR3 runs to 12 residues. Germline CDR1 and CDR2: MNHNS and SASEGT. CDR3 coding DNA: TGTGCCAGCAGACCAGGAAACACTGAAGCTCTCTTT. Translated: CASRPGNTEALF.

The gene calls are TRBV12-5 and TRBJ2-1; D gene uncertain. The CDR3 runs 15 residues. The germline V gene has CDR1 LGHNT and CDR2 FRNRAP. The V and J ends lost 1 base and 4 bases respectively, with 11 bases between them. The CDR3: CASGLGTNGYNEQFF. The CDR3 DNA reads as TGTGCTAGTGGTTTGGGGACCAACGGGTACAATGAGCAGTTCTTC.

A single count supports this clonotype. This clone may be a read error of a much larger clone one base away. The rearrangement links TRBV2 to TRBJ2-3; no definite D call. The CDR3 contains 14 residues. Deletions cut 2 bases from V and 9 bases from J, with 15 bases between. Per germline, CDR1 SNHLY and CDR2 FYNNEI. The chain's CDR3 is CASSEPYYSETQYF. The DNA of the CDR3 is TGTGCCAGCAGTGAACCGTACTATTCTGAAACGCAGTATTTT.

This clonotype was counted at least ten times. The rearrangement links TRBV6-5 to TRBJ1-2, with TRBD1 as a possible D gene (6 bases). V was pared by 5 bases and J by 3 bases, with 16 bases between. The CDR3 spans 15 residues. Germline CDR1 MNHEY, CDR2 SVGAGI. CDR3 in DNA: TGTGCCAGCAGTCTAACTACAGGGATTCACTATGGCTACACCTTC. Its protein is CASSLTTGIHYGYTF.

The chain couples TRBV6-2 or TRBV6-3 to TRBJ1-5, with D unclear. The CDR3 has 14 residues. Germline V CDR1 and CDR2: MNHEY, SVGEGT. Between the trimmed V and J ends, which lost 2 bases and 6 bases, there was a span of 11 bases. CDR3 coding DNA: TGTGCCAGCAGTTACACCGGGGATCTTCAGCCCCAGCATTTT. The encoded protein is CASSYTGDLQPQHF.

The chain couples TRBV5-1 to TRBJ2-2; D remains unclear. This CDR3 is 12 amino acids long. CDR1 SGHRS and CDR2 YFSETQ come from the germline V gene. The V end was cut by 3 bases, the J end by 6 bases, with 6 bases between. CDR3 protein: CASSSEAGELFF. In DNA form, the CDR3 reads TGCGCCAGCAGCTCCGAGGCCGGGGAGCTGTTTTTT.

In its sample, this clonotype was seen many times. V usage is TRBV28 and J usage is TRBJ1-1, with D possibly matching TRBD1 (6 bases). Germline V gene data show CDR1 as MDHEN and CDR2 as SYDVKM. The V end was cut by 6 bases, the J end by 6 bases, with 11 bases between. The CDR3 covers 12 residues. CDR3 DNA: TGTGCCAGCAGAAGAGGGGGGGCTGAAGCTTTCTTT. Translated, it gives CASRRGGAEAFF.

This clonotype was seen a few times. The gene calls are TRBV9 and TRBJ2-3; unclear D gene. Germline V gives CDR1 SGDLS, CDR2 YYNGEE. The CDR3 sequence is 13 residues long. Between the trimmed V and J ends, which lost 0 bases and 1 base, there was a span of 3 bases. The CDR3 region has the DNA TGTGCCAGCAGCGTAGTGGGCACAGATACGCAGTATTTT. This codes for CASSVVGTDTQYF.

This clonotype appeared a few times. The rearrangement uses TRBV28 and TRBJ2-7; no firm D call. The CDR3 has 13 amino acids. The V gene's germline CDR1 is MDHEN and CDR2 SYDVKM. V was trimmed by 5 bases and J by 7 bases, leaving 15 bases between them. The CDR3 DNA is TGTGCCAGCAGTACCCTCCGGGTCGAGGAGCAGTACTTC. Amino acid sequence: CASSTLRVEEQYF.

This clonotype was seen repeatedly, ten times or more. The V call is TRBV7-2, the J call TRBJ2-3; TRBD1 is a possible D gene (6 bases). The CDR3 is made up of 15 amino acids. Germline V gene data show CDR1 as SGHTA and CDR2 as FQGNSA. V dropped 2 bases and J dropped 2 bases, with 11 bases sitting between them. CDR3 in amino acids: CASSLYRTDTDTQYF. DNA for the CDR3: TGTGCCAGCAGCTTATACAGGACAGACACAGATACGCAGTATTTT.

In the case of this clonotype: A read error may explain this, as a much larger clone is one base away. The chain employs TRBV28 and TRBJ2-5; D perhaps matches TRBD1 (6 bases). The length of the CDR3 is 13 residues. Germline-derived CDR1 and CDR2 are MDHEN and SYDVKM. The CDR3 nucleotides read TGTGCCAGCACCAGGGACAACCAAGCGACCCAGTACTTC. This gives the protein CASTRDNQATQYF.

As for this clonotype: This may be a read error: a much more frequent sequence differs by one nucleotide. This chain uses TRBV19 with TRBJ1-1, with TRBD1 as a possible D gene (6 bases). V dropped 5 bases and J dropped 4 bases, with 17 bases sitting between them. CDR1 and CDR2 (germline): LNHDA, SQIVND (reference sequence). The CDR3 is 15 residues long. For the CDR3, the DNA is TGTGCCAGTAGTTTCAGGTCTCGGGGGCTCACTGAAGCTTTCTTT. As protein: CASSFRSRGLTEAFF. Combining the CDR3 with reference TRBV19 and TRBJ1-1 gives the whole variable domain DGGITQSPKYLFRKEGQNVTLSCEQNLNHDAMYWYRQDPGQGLRLIYYSQIVNDFQKGDIAEGYSVSREKKESFPLTVTSAQKNPTAFYLCASSFRSRGLTEAFFGQGTRLTVV.

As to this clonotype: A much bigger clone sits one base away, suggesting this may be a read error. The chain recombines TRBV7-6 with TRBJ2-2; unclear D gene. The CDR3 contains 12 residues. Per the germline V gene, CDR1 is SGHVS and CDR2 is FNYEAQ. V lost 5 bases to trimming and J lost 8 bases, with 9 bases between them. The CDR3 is CASSGTGGELFF. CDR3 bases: TGTGCCAGCAGCGGCACGGGTGGGGAGCTGTTTTTT.

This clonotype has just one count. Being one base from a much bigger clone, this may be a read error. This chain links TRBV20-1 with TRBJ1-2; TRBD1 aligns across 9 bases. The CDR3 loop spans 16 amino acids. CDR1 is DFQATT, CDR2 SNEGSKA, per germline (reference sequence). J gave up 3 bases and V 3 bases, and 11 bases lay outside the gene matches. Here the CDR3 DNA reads TGCAGTGCTAGGGTAACAGGGGGCGAAGACTACTATGGCTACACCTTC. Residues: CSARVTGGEDYYGYTF.

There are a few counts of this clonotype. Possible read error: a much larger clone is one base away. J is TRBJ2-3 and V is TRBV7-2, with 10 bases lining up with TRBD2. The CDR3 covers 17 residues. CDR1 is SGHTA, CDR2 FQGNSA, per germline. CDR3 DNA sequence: TGTGCCAGCAGCAAAGAGGTCCTAGCGGGAGTCGCAGATACGCAGTCTTTT. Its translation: CASSKEVLAGVADTQSF.

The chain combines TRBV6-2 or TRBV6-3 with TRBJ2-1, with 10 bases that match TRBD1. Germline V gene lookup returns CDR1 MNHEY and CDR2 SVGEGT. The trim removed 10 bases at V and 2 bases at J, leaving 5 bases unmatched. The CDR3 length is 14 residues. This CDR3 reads CAINDRGPYNEQFF. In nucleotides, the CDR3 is TGTGCCATTAATGACAGGGGGCCCTACAATGAGCAGTTCTTC.

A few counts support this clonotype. The CDR3 is CASTPTWGGHSNQPQHF. The CDR3 nucleotides read TGTGCCAGTACCCCGACATGGGGGGGGCATAGCAATCAGCCCCAGCATTTT. The chain joins TRBV19 to TRBJ1-5; weak D call: TRBD1 (6 bases). CDR1 LNHDA and CDR2 SQIVND come from the germline V gene (reference sequence). Trimming took off 7 bases at V and 0 bases at J, with 19 bases between the two ends. The CDR3 contains 17 residues.

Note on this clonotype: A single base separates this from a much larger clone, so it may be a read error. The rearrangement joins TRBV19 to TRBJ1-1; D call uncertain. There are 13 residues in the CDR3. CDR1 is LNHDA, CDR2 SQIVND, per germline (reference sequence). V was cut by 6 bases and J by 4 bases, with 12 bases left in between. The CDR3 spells CASSASLTTEAFF. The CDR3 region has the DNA TGTGCCAGTAGCGCCAGCCTAACCACTGAAGCTTTCTTT. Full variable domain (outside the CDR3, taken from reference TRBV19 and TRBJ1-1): DGGITQSPKYLFRKEGQNVTLSCEQNLNHDAMYWYRQDPGQGLRLIYYSQIVNDFQKGDIAEGYSVSREKKESFPLTVTSAQKNPTAFYLCASSASLTTEAFFGQGTRLTVV.

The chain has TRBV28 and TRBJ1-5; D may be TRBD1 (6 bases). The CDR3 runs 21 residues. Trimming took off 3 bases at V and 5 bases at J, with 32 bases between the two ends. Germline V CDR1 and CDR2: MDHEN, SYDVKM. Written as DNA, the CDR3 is TGTGCCAGCAGTTTTTCCCCCCCCCCACGATTCTGGGCGGACAGAGATCAGCCCCAGCATTTT. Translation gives CASSFSPPPRFWADRDQPQHF.

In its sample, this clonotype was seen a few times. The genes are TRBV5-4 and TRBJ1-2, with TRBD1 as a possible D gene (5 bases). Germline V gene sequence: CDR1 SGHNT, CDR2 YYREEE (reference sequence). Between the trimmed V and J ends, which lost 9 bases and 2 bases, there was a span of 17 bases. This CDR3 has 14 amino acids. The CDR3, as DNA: TGTGCCACCCAGGGACTTGCCCAGAACTATGGCTACACCTTC. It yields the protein CATQGLAQNYGYTF. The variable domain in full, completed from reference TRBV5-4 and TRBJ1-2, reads ETGVTQSPTHLIKTRGQQVTLRCSSQSGHNTVSWYQQALGQGPQFIFQYYREEENGRGNFPPRFSGLQFPNYSSELNVNALELDDSALYLCATQGLAQNYGYTFGSGTRLTVV.